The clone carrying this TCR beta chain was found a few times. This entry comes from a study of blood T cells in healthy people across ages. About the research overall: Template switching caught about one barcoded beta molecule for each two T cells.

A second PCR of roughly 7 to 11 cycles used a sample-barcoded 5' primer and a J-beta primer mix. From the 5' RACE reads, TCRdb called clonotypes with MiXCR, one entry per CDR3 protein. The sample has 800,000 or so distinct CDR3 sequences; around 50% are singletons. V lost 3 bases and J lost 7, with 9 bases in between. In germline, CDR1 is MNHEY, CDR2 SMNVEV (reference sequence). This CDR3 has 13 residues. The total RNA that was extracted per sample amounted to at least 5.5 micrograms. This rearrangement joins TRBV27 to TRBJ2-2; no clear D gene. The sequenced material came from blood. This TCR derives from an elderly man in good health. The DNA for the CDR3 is TGTGCCAGCAGTTTTTCCGGCGTCGGGGAGCTGTTTTTT. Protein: CASSFSGVGELFF.